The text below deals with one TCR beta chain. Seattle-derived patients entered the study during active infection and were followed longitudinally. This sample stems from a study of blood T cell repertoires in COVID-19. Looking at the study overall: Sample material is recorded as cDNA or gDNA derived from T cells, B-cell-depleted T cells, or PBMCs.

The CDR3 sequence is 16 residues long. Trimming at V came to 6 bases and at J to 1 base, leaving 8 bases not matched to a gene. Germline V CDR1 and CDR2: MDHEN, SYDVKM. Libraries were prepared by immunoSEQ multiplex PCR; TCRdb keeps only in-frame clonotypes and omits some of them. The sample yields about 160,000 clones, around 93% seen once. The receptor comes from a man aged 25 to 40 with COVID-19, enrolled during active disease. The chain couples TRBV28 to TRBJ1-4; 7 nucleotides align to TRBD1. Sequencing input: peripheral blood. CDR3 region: CASSLWTGRTNEKLFF. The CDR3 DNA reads TGTGCCAGCAGCCTCTGGACAGGTCGAACTAATGAAAAACTGTTTTTT.